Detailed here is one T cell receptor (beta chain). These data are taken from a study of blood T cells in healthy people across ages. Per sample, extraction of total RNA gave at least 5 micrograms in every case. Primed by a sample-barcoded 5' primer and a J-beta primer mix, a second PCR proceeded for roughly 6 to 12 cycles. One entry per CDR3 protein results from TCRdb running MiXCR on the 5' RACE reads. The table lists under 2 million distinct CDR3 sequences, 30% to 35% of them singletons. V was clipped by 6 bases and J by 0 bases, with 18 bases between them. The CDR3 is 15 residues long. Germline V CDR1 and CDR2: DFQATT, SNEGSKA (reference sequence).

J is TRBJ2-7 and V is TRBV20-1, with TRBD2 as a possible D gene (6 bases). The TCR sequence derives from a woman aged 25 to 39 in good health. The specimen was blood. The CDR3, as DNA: TGCAGTGCGGACCCCGGGGCGGGGAGCTCCTACGAGCAGTACTTC. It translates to CSADPGAGSSYEQYF.